The following is a T cell receptor beta chain sequence with its context. CDR3 size: 15 residues. In germline, CDR1 is KGHSH, CDR2 LQKENI. Trimming shortened V by 3 bases and J by 0 bases, and 10 bases separated the two germline ends. Some clones are missing from TCRdb's copy, which holds only in-frame ones; the method was immunoSEQ multiplex PCR. The table includes roughly 170,000 clones, about 72% detected once. The data originate from a study of blood T cell repertoires in COVID-19. Across the whole study: Donors in the United States, Italy and Spain gave samples during acute or convalescent COVID-19. Sources were T cells, B-cell-depleted T cells, or PBMCs; the material itself was cDNA or gDNA.

Assignments of participants to cohorts depended upon their own reported clinical history. The material sequenced was PBMCs or T cells enriched from blood (not recorded which). The receptor was derived from a woman in her forties or fifties who had recovered from COVID-19. V and J are TRBV18 and TRBJ2-3; no clear D. The CDR3 nucleotides read TGTGCCAGCTCACCGAGAACGAAAAGCACAGATACGCAGTATTTT. This codes for CASSPRTKSTDTQYF.